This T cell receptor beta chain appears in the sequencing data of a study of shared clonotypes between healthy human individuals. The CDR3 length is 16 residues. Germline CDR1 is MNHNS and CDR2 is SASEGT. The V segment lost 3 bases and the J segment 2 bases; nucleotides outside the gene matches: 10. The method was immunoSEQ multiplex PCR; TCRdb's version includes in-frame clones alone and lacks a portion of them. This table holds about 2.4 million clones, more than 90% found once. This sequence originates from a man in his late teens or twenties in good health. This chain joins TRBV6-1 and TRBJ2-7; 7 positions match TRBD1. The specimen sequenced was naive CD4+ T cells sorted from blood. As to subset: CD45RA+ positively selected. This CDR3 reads CASSDPFRDRPYEQYF. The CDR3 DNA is TGTGCCAGCAGTGACCCGTTCCGGGACAGACCCTACGAGCAGTACTTC.